One and the same sample provided the 5 T cell receptor beta chains below, sequenced in a study of technical replicates of blood from a handful of donors. Libraries were prepared by immunoSEQ multiplex PCR; TCRdb keeps only in-frame clonotypes and omits some of them. Here the sample spans approximately 75,000 clones, about 97% being singletons. The source material was T cells isolated from PBMCs. The receptors derive from a human donor in good health.

The CDR3 region has the DNA TGCGCCAGCCAGGGACAGGGCTCCTACGAGCAGTACTTC. Protein sequence: CASQGQGSYEQYF. J is TRBJ2-7 and V is TRBV10-2, with 9 positions matching TRBD1. CDR1 WSHSY and CDR2 SAAADI come from the germline V gene. With 8 bases clipped from V and 0 bases from J, the junction kept 2 bases outside the gene matches. The CDR3 has 13 residues.

The chain uses TRBV10-1 and TRBJ2-1; perhaps TRBD2 as D (6 bases). Germline assignment: CDR1 WNHNN and CDR2 SYGVQD (reference sequence). This CDR3 is built from 13 residues. V gave up 3 bases and J gave up 6 bases, with 9 bases separating them. CDR3 in DNA: TGCGCCAGCAGTGAACGGGAGCTCAATGAGCAGTTCTTC. Amino acid sequence: CASSERELNEQFF.

Written as DNA, the CDR3 is TGTGCCAGCAGCCCGGGACTAGCGGGAACCACCGAGCAGTTCTTC. This codes for CASSPGLAGTTEQFF. This chain links TRBV4-2 with TRBJ2-1; 13 bases are shared with TRBD2. The germline gives CDR1 LGHNA, CDR2 YNFKEQ. The J segment lost 10 bases and the V segment lost 4 bases, leaving 7 bases of the junction unmatched. This CDR3 comprises 15 residues.

The CDR3 loop reads CASSFAVLGAYEQYF. In DNA form, the CDR3 reads TGTGCCAGTAGTTTTGCAGTTCTGGGAGCTTACGAGCAGTACTTC. This sequence joins TRBV19 and TRBJ2-7; D perhaps matches TRBD2 (5 bases). The CDR3 contains 15 residues. V dropped 5 bases and J dropped 4 bases, with 18 bases sitting between them. Germline loops: CDR1 LNHDA, CDR2 SQIVND (reference sequence).

The chain employs TRBV4-2 and TRBJ2-2; D gene ambiguous. Germline V gives CDR1 LGHNA, CDR2 YNFKEQ. The V end was cut by 1 base, the J end by 2 bases, with 11 bases between. The length of the CDR3 is 16 residues. Here the CDR3 DNA reads TGTGCCAGCAGCCAAGTTAGTAGCCTCAACACCGGGGAGCTGTTTTTT. It yields the protein CASSQVSSLNTGELFF.